This TCR beta chain emerged from a study of cytomegalovirus exposure and HLA in healthy donors. Donors showed nominal health when sampled, although they likely had unrecorded immune exposures. The sample holds a few counts of this clone. The PCR used 60 Vbeta and 13 Jbeta primers. Sequencing was performed with immunoSEQ multiplex PCR; in TCRdb, only in-frame clones are kept and a portion is missing. The repertoire includes about 130,000 clones, around two thirds of them detected once, and less than 5% sits in the top ten. The receptor's source is a man aged 60 to 75 in good health and CMV-seropositive. Sequenced material: PBMCs.

The CDR3 region is CASSLGRGEKLFF. CDR3 DNA: TGTGCCAGCAGCTTAGGGAGGGGTGAAAAACTGTTTTTT. This chain links TRBV7-9 with TRBJ1-4, with D perhaps TRBD1 (5 bases). The CDR3 loop spans 13 amino acids. Deletions cut 1 base from V and 7 bases from J, with 7 bases between. Germline CDR1 reads SEHNR; CDR2 reads FQNEAQ (reference sequence).